The T cell receptor (beta chain) described here comes from a study of T cells in localized non-small cell lung cancer. General study results and limits: A median of 57 clones ranked among the top 100 in tumor appeared in adjacent lung. Heterogeneity remains possible, as sequencing covered one tumor region only. Elevated blood T cell density was associated with longer overall survival. Highest T cell clonality was seen in uninvolved adjacent lung, surpassing that measured in tumor.

As for this clone: As yet, its antigen is unknown.

Libraries were prepared by immunoSEQ multiplex PCR; TCRdb keeps only in-frame clonotypes and omits some of them. This table has about 51,000 clones, about four fifths appearing once. In germline, CDR1 is MNHEY, CDR2 SMNVEV (reference sequence). This CDR3 comprises 15 residues. Trimming pared 2 bases from V and 7 bases from J, leaving 16 bases between. V is TRBV27 and J is TRBJ2-3; D ambiguous. This clonotype was sampled from a man aged 40 to 70 with stage III lung adenocarcinoma. The source was peripheral blood mononuclear cells, collected before any cancer treatment. The CDR3 DNA follows: TGTGCCAGCAGTTTAGGGCAGATCCTCTCCAATACGCAGTATTTT. Its protein is CASSLGQILSNTQYF.